Given below is one T cell receptor beta chain in context. Its cognate antigen is unknown. TCRdb keeps only in-frame clones here, not all; method: immunoSEQ multiplex PCR. The data show tens of thousands of clones, 70% to 90% seen once. This entry belongs to a study of T cells after posttransplantation cyclophosphamide. Study-wide results and caveats: Blood and skin or GI T cell repertoires showed limited TRB overlap.

Germline V gene lookup returns CDR1 SEHNR and CDR2 FQNEAQ (reference sequence). J was trimmed by 4 bases and V by 4 bases; bases with no gene match: 12. CDR3 length: 17 residues. The sample comprised PBMCs. The J gene is TRBJ1-1, the V gene TRBV7-9; 10 bases align to TRBD1. The sequence came from a woman in her 40s with a blood cancer, CMV-positive, and with a related stem cell donor. The CDR3, as DNA: TGTGCCAGCAGCTCTAGAGGGACAGGGGCCAGTGGCACTGAAGCTTTCTTT. It encodes CASSSRGTGASGTEAFF.